The clone carrying this T cell receptor beta chain was seen a handful of times. Its antigen is undetermined. This sample is drawn from a study of cytomegalovirus exposure and HLA in healthy donors. CDR3 length: 15 amino acids. Germline CDR1 reads LNHDA; CDR2 reads SQIVND (reference sequence). Trimming cost V 3 bases and J 6 bases, with 17 bases left between them. Overall study findings and caveats: Immune exposure was documented only through CMV serostatus.

It was with 60 Vbeta and 13 Jbeta primers that the PCR ran. The method was immunoSEQ multiplex PCR; TCRdb's version includes in-frame clones alone and lacks a portion of them. Among 270,000 or so clones listed, nearly 95% were seen once. Material: PBMCs. The sequence was collected from a girl aged 2-9 years in good health and CMV-seronegative. The chain recombines TRBV19 with TRBJ1-2; maybe TRBD1 (5 bases). This CDR3 is CASSIGAPGGNGYTF. CDR3 bases: TGTGCCAGTAGTATTGGGGCGCCCGGCGGAAATGGCTACACCTTC.